Listed below are T cell receptor beta chains from one sample, sequenced in a study of blood T cell repertoires in COVID-19. Data came from immunoSEQ multiplex PCR; TCRdb stores just in-frame clones and leaves some out. The sample shows about 200,000 clones, more than 70% of them seen only once. The sample taken for sequencing was peripheral blood. These receptors were taken from a man aged 18 to 30 with active or convalescent COVID-19. CDR3s include the opening cysteine and the closing phenylalanine or tryptophan. D genes are given only for firm matches. Size tells how often a clone was seen (once, few, many) or the class of an expanded clone, and some rows leave it out.

v_gene	d_gene	abundance	CDR3aa
TRBV19	.	.	CASSIPARVTHGYTF
TRBV29-1	TRBD2	.	CSVEGTQSGAQYF
TRBV10-2	TRBD2	.	CASSERTSTGELFF
TRBV6-5	.	.	CASGDRSNQPQHF
TRBV13	.	.	CASSFGRGSTDTQYF
TRBV11-2	TRBD1	.	CASSQDRVVGNTIYF
TRBV7-8	TRBD2	.	CASSLVRGTSALQETQYF
TRBV6-5	TRBD1	.	CASRLGGGVGSPLHF
TRBV19	TRBD1	.	CASKQGARGNEKLFF
TRBV6-5	TRBD1	.	CASSGTGHQPQHF
TRBV6-6	TRBD1	.	CASSYLGQIYEQYF
TRBV2	TRBD2	.	CASSEWLAGQGGGELFF
TRBV4-2	TRBD1	.	CASSQDLGTGANWGNTIYF
TRBV11-2	.	.	CASSLVSDEQYF
TRBV6-1	.	.	CASSEASAALTGELFF
TRBV7-9	TRBD1	.	CASSPGGDRGNYGYTF
TRBV7-2	TRBD1	.	CASRSPTGGRRTEAFF
TRBV19	.	.	CASSISAGRAYEQYF
TRBV6-1	TRBD1	.	CASSDAVGGHSPLHF
TRBV6-2/TRBV6-3	TRBD2	.	CASSYLSSGFNEQFF
TRBV6-1	TRBD1	.	CASSEAGTGGSSYNSPLHF
TRBV2	.	.	CASSVQRGYTF
TRBV14	TRBD2	.	CASSPGTSGINEQFF
TRBV2	.	.	CASSEALWDNNSPLHF
TRBV7-2	.	.	CASSTGGGSADTQYF
TRBV7-2	TRBD1	few	CASSPRGTGVYDTEAFF
TRBV5-5	TRBD1	.	CASSWDRENYGYTF
TRBV5-1	.	.	CASSTQPGQTNEKLFF
TRBV12-3/TRBV12-4	.	.	CASSFFMNTEAFF
TRBV7-8	TRBD1	.	CASSNPTGGDGYTF
TRBV4-3	TRBD2	few	CASSLTSGNTGELFF
TRBV11-2	.	.	CASSRSTGNVGYTF
TRBV5-1	.	.	CASSLAGNSNQPQHF
TRBV6-5	TRBD1	.	CASSYGQGDTEAFF
TRBV4-1	TRBD2	.	CASSQLAGGEDTQYF
TRBV18	TRBD1	few	CASSPSDRARGYTF
TRBV24-1	.	.	CATRKIGRAANTEAFF
TRBV7-9	.	.	CASSLDRVGGAFF
TRBV7-8	.	.	CASSFTERATNEKLFF
TRBV7-2	.	once	CASRRDTTDTQYF
TRBV14	.	.	CASSQGGREDDSNQPQHF
TRBV30	TRBD2	.	CAWSGASGGAGDTQYF
TRBV4-2	TRBD1	.	CASSQPDRGRQERIMGTQYF
TRBV27	TRBD2	.	CASSSGTRGRVEQFF
TRBV18	TRBD1	.	CASSPLTGEIDTEAFF
TRBV9	.	.	CASSVSSGANVLTF
TRBV30	TRBD2	.	CAWSVSGGTNEQFF
TRBV4-2	.	.	CASSQVYQGAELFF
TRBV2	TRBD1	many	CASSADRDTSWQYF
TRBV7-9	.	.	CASSLEGVDGYTF
TRBV2	.	.	CASRPGQGVHEQFF
TRBV19	.	few	CASSTRTMMGLTNEKLFF
TRBV27	TRBD1	.	CASSPAGRGTGRHYGYTF
TRBV18	.	.	CASSPQRAAGKLFF
TRBV18	.	.	CASRQGGASNTGELFF